This TCR beta chain emerged from a study of radiotherapy plus CTLA-4 blockade in lung cancer (dated by TCRdb to about 2018). For the wider study: Among the enrolled patients, roughly 17% had an objective response, and approximately 33% reached disease control. Study-wide conclusions, independent of this receptor: After treatment with radiotherapy and ipilimumab, TCR clones that originated in tumors expanded in peripheral blood. Increased serum interferon-beta after radiation, together with early dynamic changes in blood T cell clones, were reported to be the strongest predictors of response.

Libraries were made using the immunoSEQ multiplex PCR assay. TCRdb took this table from immuneACCESS and kept in-frame rearrangements with V and J called. Such tables lack part of the clones; where checked against another copy, unresolved V genes explain under half of the gap, and the rest is unexplained. The sample yields about 45,000 clones; approximately 79% were counted once. About 9% of the sample rests with the top ten. Inclusive of the bounding cysteine and phenylalanine, the CDR3 is 12 residues long. Only the CDR3 region is kept as DNA, spanning 36 bases read in frame from base 1. The germline V gene supplies CDR1 SQVTM and CDR2 ANQGSEA. At the junction V is shortened by 7 bases and J by 8 bases, with 17 bases in between. The study tested focal radiation therapy combined with CTLA-4 blockade (ipilimumab) in patients with chemo-refractory metastatic non-small-cell lung cancer. Of note for this clone: No cognate antigen has been identified for it. Base qualities are not recorded, but no much larger clone differs from it by a single base.

This sample comprised peripheral blood, obtained from a patient treated with radiotherapy plus ipilimumab. The chain was built from TRBV29-1 and TRBJ1-2, with TRBD1 as a weak D call on 5 bases. The receptor's source is a human donor with non-small cell lung cancer who had stable disease on radiotherapy plus ipilimumab. The DNA reads as follows: TGCAGCGCGAGACCAGGGACGGGAGGCTACACCTTC. Translation gives CSARPGTGGYTF.